This entry concerns a single T cell receptor (beta chain). Participant reports of clinical history set cohort assignment. The germline gives CDR1 SGDLS, CDR2 YYNGEE. The CDR3 length is 15 residues. V lost 4 bases to trimming and J lost 1 base; unmatched junction nucleotides: 3. This record comes from a study of blood T cell repertoires in COVID-19. Data came from immunoSEQ multiplex PCR; TCRdb stores just in-frame clones and leaves some out. The sample lists around 300,000 clones; over 70% were seen once. The gene calls are TRBV9 and TRBJ2-3; 10 nucleotides match TRBD1. The sequence was collected from a man aged 25-45 years who had recovered from COVID-19. Sequencing was performed on PBMCs or T cells enriched from blood (not recorded which). This chain's CDR3 is CASSPGQGRTDTQYF. CDR3 nucleotides: TGTGCCAGCAGCCCGGGACAGGGGCGCACAGATACGCAGTATTTT.